Listed here is a single T cell receptor (beta chain). CDR3 length: 16 amino acids. Germline values: CDR1 MDHEN, CDR2 SYDVKM. J lost 0 bases, V lost 9 bases, and 7 bases had no gene match. Profiling relied on immunoSEQ multiplex PCR, and the TCRdb table lists in-frame clones only, not all of them. The data hold about 260,000 clones, with around 80% observed a single time. The sample is drawn from a study of blood T cell repertoires in COVID-19. Those enrolled, adults aged about 18 to 95 years, came from roughly 22 US areas. Participants' own reports of clinical history determined their cohort assignment.

The receptor comes from a man aged 25 to 40 with acute COVID-19. The sample taken for sequencing was PBMCs or T cells enriched from blood (not recorded which). The chain combines TRBV28 with TRBJ2-1, with 11 bases identical to TRBD2. The CDR3 bases are TGTGCCAGTTTAGCGGGGGGGCTCTACTCCTACAATGAGCAGTTCTTC. Translating gives CASLAGGLYSYNEQFF. Full variable domain (missing parts from reference TRBV28 and TRBJ2-1): DVKVTQSSRYLVKRTGEKVFLECVQDMDHENMFWYRQDPGLGLRLIYFSYDVKMKEKGDIPEGYSVSREKKERFSLILESASTNQTSMYLCASLAGGLYSYNEQFFGPGTRLTVL.